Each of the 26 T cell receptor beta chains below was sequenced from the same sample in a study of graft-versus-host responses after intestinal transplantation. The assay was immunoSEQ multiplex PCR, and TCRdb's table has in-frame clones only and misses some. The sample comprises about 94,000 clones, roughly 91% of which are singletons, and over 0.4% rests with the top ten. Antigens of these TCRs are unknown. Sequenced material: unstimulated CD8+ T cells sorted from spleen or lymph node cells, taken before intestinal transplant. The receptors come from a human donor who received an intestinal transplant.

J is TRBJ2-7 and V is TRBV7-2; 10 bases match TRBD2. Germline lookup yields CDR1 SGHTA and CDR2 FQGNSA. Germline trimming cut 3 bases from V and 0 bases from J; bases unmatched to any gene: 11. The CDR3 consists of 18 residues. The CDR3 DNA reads TGTGCCAGCAGCTTCCTGACTAGCGGGCCAACCCTCTCCTACGAGCAGTACTTC. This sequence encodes CASSFLTSGPTLSYEQYF.

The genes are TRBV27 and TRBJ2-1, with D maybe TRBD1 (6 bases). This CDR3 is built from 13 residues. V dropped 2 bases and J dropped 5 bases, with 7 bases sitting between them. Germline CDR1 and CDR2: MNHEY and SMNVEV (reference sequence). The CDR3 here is CASSLPGDNEQFF. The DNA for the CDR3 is TGTGCCAGCAGTTTACCAGGGGACAATGAGCAGTTCTTC.

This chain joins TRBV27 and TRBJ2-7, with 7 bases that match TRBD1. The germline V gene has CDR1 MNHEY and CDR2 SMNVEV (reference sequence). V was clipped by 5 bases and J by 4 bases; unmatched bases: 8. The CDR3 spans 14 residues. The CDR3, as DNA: TGTGCCAGCAGTCCAAACAGGGGTGGGTACGAGCAGTACTTC. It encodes CASSPNRGGYEQYF.

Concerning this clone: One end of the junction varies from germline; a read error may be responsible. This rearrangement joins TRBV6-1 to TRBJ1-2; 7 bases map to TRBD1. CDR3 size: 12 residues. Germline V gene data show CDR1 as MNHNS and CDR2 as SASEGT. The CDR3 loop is CASSELIGDSPF. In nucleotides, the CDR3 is TGTGCCAGCAGTGAATTGATAGGGGACAGCCCCTTC.

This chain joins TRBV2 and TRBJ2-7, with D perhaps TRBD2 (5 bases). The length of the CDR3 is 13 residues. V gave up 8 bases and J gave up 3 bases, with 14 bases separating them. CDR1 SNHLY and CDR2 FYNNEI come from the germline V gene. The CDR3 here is CASSNGIVYEQYF. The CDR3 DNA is TGTGCCAGCTCGAACGGGATTGTCTACGAGCAGTACTTC.

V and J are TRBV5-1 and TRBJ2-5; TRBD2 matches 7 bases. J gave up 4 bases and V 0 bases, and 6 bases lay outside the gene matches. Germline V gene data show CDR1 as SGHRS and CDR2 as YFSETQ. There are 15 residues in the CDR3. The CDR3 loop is CASSLGAGSAETQYF. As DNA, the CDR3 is TGCGCCAGCAGCTTGGGAGCGGGAAGCGCAGAGACCCAGTACTTC.

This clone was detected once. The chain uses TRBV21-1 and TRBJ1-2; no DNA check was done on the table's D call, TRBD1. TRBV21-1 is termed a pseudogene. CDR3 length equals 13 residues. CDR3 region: CASSANRVLGYTF. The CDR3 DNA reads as TGTGCCAGCAGCGCAAACAGGGTTCTTGGCTACACCTTC.

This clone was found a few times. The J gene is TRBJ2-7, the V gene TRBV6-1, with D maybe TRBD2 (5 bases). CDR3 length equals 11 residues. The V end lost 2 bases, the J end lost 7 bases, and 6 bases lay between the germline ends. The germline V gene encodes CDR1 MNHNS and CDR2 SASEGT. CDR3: CASSERGEQYF. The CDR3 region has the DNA TGTGCCAGCAGTGAACGGGGAGAGCAGTACTTC.

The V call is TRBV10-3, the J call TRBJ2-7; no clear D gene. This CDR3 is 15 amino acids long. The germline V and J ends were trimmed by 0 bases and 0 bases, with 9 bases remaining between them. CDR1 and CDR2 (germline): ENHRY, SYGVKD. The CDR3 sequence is CAISESSHSSYEQYF. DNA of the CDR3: TGTGCCATCAGTGAGTCGAGCCATAGCTCCTACGAGCAGTACTTC.

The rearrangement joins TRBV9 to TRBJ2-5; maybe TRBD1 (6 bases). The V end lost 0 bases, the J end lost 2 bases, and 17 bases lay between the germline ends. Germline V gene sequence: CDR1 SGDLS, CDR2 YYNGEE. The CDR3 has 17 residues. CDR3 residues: CASSVAFGGGPQETQYF. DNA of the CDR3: TGTGCCAGCAGCGTAGCATTTGGGGGCGGTCCACAAGAGACCCAGTACTTC.

The CDR3 nucleotides are TGTGCCAGCAGCAATGGACAGGGCTACTATGGCTACACCTTC. Its protein product is CASSNGQGYYGYTF. This chain uses TRBV7-9 with TRBJ1-2, with TRBD1 identical over 8 bases. The CDR3 sequence is 14 residues long. With V trimmed by 5 bases and J by 3 bases, 5 bases remained unmatched. Germline V lookup: CDR1 SEHNR, CDR2 FQNEAQ (reference sequence).

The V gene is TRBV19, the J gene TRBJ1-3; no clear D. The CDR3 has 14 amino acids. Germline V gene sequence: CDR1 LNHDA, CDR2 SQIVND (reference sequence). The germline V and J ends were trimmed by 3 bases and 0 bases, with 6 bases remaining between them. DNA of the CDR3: TGTGCCAGTAGTATCCTGAGCTCTGGAAACACCATATATTTT. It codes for CASSILSSGNTIYF.

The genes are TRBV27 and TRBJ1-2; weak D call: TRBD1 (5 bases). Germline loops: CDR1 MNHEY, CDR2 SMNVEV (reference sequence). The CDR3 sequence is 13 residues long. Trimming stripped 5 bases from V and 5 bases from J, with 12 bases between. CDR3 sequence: CASSLSDRYGYTF. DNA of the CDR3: TGTGCCAGCAGTCTGAGCGACAGATATGGCTACACCTTC.

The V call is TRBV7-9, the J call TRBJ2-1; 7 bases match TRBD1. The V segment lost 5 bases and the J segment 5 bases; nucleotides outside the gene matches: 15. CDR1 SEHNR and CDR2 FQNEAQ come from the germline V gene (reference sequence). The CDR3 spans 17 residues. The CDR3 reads CASSPTGHGTEDNEQFF. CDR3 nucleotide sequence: TGTGCCAGCAGCCCAACGGGCCACGGGACAGAAGACAATGAGCAGTTCTTC.

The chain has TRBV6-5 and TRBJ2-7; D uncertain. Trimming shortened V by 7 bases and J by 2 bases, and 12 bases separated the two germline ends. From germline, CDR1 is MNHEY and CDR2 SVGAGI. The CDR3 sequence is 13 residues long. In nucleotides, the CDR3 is TGTGCCAGCAAACAGACACCCGCCTACGAGCAGTACTTC. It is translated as CASKQTPAYEQYF.

The CDR3 region is CASSPVSGANVLTF. The CDR3 bases are TGTGCCAGCAGCCCGGTTTCTGGGGCCAACGTCCTGACTTTC. The V call is TRBV7-9, the J call TRBJ2-6; D remains ambiguous. The CDR3 has 14 amino acids. The V gene lost 5 bases and the J gene lost 1 base, with 6 bases spanning the gap. Germline V gene data show CDR1 as SEHNR and CDR2 as FQNEAQ (reference sequence).

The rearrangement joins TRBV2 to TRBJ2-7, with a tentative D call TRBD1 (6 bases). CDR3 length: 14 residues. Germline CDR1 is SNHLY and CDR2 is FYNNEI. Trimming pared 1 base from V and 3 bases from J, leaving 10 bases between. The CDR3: CASSEGQVGYEQYF. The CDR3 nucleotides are TGTGCCAGCAGTGAAGGACAGGTGGGCTACGAGCAGTACTTC.

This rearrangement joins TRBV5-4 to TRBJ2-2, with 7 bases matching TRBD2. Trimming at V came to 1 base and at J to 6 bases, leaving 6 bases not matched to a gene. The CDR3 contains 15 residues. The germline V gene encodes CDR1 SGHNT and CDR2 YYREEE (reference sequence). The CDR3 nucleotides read TGTGCCAGCAGCTTGATGGGGGGGTCCCCCGGGGAGCTGTTTTTT. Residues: CASSLMGGSPGELFF.

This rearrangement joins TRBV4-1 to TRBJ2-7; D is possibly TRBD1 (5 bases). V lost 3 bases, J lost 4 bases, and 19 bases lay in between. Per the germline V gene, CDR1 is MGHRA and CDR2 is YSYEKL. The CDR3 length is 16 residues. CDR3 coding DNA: TGCGCCAGCAGCCAGGACGACAGTTCCCCCGGTTACGAGCAGTACTTC. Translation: CASSQDDSSPGYEQYF.

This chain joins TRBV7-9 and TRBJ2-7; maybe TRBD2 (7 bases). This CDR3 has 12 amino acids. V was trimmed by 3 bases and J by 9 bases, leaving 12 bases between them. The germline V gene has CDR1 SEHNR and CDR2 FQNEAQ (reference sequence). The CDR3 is CASSLEGEGQYF. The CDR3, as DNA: TGTGCCAGCAGCTTGGAGGGGGAGGGGCAGTACTTC.

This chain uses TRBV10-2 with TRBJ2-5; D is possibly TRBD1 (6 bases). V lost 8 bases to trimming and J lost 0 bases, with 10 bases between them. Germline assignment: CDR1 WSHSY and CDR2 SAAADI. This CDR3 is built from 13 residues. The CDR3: CASLDSNQETQYF. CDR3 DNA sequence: TGCGCCAGCTTGGACAGCAACCAAGAGACCCAGTACTTC.

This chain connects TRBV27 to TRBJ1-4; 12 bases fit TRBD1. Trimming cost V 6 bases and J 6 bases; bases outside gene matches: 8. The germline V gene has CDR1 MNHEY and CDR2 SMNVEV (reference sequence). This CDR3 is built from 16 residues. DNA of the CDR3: TGTGCCAGCAGACGGGACAGGGGGCAGGAAGATGAAAAACTGTTTTTT. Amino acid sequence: CASRRDRGQEDEKLFF. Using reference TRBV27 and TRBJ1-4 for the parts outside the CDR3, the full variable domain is EAQVTQNPRYLITVTGKKLTVTCSQNMNHEYMSWYRQDPGLGLRQIYYSMNVEVTDKGDVPEGYKVSRKEKRNFPLILESPSPNQTSLYFCASRRDRGQEDEKLFFGSGTQLSVL.

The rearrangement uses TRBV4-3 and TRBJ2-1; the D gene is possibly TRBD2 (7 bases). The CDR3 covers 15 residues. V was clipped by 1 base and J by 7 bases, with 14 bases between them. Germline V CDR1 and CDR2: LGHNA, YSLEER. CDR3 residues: CASSQGRGGGNEQFF. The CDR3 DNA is TGCGCCAGCAGCCAAGGGAGGGGAGGGGGAAATGAGCAGTTCTTC.

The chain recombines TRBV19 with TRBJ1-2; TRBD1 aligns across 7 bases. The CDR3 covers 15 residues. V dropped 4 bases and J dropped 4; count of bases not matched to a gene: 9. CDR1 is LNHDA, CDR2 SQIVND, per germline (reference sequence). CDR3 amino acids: CASSKGLAGGYGYTF. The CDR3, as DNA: TGTGCCAGTAGTAAGGGCCTGGCAGGGGGCTATGGCTACACCTTC.

CDR3 in DNA: TGTGCCAGCAGGCGGGGGAACACCGGGGAGCTGTTTTTT. It is translated as CASRRGNTGELFF. This chain connects TRBV27 to TRBJ2-2; maybe TRBD2 (6 bases). This CDR3 contains 13 residues. Germline V gives CDR1 MNHEY, CDR2 SMNVEV (reference sequence). Trimming shortened V by 6 bases and J by 1 base, and 6 bases separated the two germline ends.

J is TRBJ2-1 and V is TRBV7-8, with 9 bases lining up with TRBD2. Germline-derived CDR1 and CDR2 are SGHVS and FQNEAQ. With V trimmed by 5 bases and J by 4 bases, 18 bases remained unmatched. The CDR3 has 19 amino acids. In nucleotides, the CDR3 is TGTGCCAGCAGCCTACAACGGACTAGCGACAGCTCCATTTACAATGAGCAGTTCTTC. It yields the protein CASSLQRTSDSSIYNEQFF.